This T cell receptor beta chain was profiled in a study of T cells after yellow fever vaccination. TCRdb itself ran the 5' RACE reads through MiXCR, one entry per CDR3 protein. In the table there are hundreds of thousands of distinct CDR3 sequences, approximately 9% of which are singletons. Germline values: CDR1 SGHRS, CDR2 YFSETQ. The ends were cut back, 3 bases at V and 8 bases at J, with 14 bases in the middle. The CDR3 loop spans 13 amino acids. This clonotype has ten or more counts. Its target is not known. General study points: There was a small share of clonotypes that showed up in both the CD4 and CD8 compartments.

The rearrangement uses TRBV5-1 and TRBJ1-2; maybe TRBD1 (5 bases). The sequence was obtained from a man between 18 and 35 years old who received the YFV17D yellow fever vaccine. The starting material was PBMCs, obtained on the day of the first yellow fever vaccination. The CDR3 DNA is TGCGCCAGCAGCTCGGAAGGGGCTGGCGGCTACACCTTC. Protein: CASSSEGAGGYTF.